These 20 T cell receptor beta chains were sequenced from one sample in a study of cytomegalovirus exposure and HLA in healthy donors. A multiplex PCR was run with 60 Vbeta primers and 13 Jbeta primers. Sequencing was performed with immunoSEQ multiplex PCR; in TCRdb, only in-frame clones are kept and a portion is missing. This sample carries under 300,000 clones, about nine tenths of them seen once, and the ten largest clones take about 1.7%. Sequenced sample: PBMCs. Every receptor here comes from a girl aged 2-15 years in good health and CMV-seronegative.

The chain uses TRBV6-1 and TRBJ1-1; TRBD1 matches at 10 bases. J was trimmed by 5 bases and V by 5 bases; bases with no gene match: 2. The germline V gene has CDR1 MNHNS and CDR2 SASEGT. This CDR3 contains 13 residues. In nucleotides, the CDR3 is TGTGCCAGCAGTTGGGACAGGGGTACTGAAGCTTTCTTT. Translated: CASSWDRGTEAFF.

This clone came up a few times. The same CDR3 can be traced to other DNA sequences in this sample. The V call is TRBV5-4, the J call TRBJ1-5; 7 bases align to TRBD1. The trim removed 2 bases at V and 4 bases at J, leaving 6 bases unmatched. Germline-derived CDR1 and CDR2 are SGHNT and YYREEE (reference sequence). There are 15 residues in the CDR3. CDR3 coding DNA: TGTGCCAGCAGCTTAGGAGGGACAGCTAATCAGCCCCAGCATTTT. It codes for CASSLGGTANQPQHF.

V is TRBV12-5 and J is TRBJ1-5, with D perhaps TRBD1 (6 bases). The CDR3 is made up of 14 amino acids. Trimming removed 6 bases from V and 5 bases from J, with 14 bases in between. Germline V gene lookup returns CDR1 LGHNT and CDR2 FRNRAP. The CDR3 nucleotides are TGTGCTAGTGGGCTAGGGGGGGAGGATCAGCCCCAGCATTTT. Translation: CASGLGGEDQPQHF. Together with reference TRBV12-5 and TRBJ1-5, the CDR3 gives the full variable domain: DARVTQTPRHKVTEMGQEVTMRCQPILGHNTVFWYRQTMMQGLELLAYFRNRAPLDDSGMPKDRFSAEMPDATLATLKIQPSEPRDSAVYFCASGLGGEDQPQHFGDGTRLSIL.

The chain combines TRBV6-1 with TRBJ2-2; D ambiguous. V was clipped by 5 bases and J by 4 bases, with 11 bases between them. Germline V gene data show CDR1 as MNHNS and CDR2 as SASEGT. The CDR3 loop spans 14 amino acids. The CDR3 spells CASSPRVLTGELFF. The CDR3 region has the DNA TGTGCCAGCAGTCCTCGTGTTCTCACCGGGGAGCTGTTTTTT.

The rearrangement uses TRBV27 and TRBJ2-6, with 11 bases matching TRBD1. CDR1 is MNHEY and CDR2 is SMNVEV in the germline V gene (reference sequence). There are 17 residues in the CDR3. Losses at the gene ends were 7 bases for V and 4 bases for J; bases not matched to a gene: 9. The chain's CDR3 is CASTTGTGGPGANVLTF. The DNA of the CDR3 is TGTGCCAGCACTACCGGGACAGGGGGTCCCGGGGCCAACGTCCTGACTTTC.

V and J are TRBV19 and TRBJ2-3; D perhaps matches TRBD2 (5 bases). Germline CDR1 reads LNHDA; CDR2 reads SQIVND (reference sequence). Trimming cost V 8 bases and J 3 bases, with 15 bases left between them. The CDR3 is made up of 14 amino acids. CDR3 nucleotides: TGTGCCAGTCAGAGGGAAATCGCGACAGATACGCAGTATTTT. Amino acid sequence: CASQREIATDTQYF.

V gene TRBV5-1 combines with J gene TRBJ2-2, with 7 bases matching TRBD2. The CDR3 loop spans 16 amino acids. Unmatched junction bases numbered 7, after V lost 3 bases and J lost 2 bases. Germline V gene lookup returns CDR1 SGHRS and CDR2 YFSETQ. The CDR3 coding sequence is TGCGCCAGCAGCTGGGAACCAGCGGGAAACACCGGGGAGCTGTTTTTT. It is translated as CASSWEPAGNTGELFF.

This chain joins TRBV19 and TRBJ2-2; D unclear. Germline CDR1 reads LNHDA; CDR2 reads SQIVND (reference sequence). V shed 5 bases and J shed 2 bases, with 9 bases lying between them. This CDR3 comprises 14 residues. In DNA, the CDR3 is TGTGCCAGTAGTTATAGTCCTAACACCGGGGAGCTGTTTTTT. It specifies CASSYSPNTGELFF.

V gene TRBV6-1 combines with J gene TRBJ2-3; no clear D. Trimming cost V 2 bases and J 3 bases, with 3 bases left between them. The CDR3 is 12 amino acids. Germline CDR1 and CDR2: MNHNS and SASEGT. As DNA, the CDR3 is TGTGCCAGCAGTGAATTAACAGATACGCAGTATTTT. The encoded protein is CASSELTDTQYF.

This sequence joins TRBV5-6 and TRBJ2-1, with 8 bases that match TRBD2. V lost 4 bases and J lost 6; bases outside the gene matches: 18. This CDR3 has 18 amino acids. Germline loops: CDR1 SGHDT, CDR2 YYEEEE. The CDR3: CASSPSVPIAGYSNEQFF. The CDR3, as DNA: TGTGCCAGCAGCCCATCCGTGCCCATAGCGGGATATAGCAATGAGCAGTTCTTC.

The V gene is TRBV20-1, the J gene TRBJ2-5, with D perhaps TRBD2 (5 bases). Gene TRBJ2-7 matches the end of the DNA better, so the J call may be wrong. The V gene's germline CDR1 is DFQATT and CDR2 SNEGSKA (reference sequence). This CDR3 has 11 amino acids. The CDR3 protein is CSAGKVYEQYF. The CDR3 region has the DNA TGCAGTGCCGGGAAAGTGTACGAGCAGTACTTC.

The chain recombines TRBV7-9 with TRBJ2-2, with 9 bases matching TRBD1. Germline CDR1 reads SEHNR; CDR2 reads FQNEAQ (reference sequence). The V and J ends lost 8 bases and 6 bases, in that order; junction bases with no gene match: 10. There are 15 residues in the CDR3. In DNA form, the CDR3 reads TGTGCCAGCGCATTCACCGACAGGGGGGCCGGGGAGCTGTTTTTT. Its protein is CASAFTDRGAGELFF.

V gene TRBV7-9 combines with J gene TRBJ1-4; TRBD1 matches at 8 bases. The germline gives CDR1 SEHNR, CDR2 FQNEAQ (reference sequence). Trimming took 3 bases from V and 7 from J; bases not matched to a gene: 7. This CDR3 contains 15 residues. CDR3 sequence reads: CASSLTGVAGEKLFF. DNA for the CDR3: TGTGCCAGCAGCTTGACAGGGGTGGCGGGTGAAAAACTGTTTTTT.

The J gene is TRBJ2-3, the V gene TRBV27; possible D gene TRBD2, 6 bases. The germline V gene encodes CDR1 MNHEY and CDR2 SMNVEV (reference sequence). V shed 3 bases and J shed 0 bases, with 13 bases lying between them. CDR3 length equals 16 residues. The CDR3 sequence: CASSFRGTLSTDTQYF. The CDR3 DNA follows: TGTGCCAGCAGTTTCCGCGGGACTTTGAGCACAGATACGCAGTATTTT.

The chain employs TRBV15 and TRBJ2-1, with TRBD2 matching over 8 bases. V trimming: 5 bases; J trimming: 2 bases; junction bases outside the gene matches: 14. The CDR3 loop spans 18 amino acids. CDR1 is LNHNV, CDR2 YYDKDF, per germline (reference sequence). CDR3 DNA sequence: TGTGCCACCAGCGGGAACTCACGAGCGGGAGAAACCTACAATGAGCAGTTCTTC. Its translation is CATSGNSRAGETYNEQFF.

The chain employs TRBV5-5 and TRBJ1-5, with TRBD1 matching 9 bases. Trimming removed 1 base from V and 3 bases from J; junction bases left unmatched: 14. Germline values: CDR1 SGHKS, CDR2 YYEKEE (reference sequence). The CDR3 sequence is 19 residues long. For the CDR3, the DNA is TGTGCCAGCAGCTTGCTACCCCCGGGACAGGGCCGACTCAATCAGCCCCAGCATTTT. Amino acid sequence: CASSLLPPGQGRLNQPQHF.

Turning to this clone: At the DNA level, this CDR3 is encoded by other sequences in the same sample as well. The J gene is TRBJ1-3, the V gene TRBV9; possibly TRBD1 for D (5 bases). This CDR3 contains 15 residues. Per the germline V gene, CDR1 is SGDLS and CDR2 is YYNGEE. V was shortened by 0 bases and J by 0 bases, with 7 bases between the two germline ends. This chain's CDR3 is CASSVGGVSGNTIYF. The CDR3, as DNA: TGTGCCAGCAGCGTAGGGGGCGTCTCTGGAAACACCATATATTTT.

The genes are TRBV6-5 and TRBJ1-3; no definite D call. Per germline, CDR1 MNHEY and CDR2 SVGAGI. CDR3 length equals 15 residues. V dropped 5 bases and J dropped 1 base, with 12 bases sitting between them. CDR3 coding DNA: TGTGCCAGCAGTCGAGCCCTCGAGTCTGGAAACACCATATATTTT. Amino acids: CASSRALESGNTIYF.

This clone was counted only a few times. The CDR3 DNA reads TGTGCCAGCAGTGATGTGGACAGAGTCTACGAGCAGTACTTC. Its translation: CASSDVDRVYEQYF. The V call is TRBV2, the J call TRBJ2-5; weak D call: TRBD1 (6 bases). The closer fit of TRBJ2-7 to the DNA end suggests the J call may be wrong. Germline V gives CDR1 SNHLY, CDR2 FYNNEI. The CDR3 totals 14 residues.

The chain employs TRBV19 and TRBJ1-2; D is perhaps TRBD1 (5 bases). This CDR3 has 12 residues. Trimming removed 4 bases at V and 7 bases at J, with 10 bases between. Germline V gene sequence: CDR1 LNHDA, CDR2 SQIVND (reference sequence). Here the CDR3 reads CASSTGRGGYTF. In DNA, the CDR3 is TGTGCCAGTAGTACGGGGAGGGGTGGCTACACCTTC.